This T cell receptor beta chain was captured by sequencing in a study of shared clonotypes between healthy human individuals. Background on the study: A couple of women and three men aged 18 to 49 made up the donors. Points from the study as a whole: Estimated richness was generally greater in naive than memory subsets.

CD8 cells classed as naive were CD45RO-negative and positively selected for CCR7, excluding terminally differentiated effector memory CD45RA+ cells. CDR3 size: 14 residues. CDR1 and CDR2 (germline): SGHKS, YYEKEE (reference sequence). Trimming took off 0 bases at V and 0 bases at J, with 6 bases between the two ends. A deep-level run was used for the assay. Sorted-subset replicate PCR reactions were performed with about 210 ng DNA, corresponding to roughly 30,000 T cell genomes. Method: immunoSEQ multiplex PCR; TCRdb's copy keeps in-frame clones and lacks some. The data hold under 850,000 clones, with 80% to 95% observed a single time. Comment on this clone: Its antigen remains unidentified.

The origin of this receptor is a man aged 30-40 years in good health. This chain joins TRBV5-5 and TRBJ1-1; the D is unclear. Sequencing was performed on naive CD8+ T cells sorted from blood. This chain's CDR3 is CASSLVGMNTEAFF. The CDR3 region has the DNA TGTGCCAGCAGCTTGGTCGGTATGAACACTGAAGCTTTCTTT.